Described below is a single T cell receptor beta chain sequence and its context. Its cognate antigen is unknown. Time point reported: pretreatment peripheral blood. The data were obtained in a study of PD-L1 blockade in urothelial cancer. Study at large: The study started patients on atezolizumab around 2014, giving 1,200 mg intravenously every 3 weeks. In the patient group, about 85% of the roughly 29 were males with bladder-origin urothelial cancer. Of prior chemotherapy regimens, patients had received between 0 and 3. General observations from the study: At the 3-week point, tumor-associated blood clones expanded more in durable-benefit patients.

This CDR3 has 14 residues. J lost 4 bases, V lost 7 bases, and 8 bases had no gene match. Germline loops: CDR1 MDHEN, CDR2 SYDVKM. The data were produced by immunoSEQ multiplex PCR, yet TCRdb's version contains in-frame clones alone and is incomplete. The table has under 50,000 clones, approximately 89% seen once. The sequenced sample was PBMCs, obtained around atezolizumab (anti-PD-L1) treatment. The rearrangement joins TRBV28 to TRBJ1-1; 8 nucleotides line up with TRBD1. The sequence derives from a woman aged 60-75 years with urothelial cancer. Written as DNA, the CDR3 is TGTGCCAGCAAAACGACAGGGGCTTTCACTGAAGCTTTCTTT. Protein product: CASKTTGAFTEAFF.